This TCR beta chain was profiled in a study of beta chain features in type 1 diabetes. General study results and limits: Small HLA sub-analyses could not settle whether HLA shapes TCRB rearrangement. Among patients with Type 1 diabetes, TCRB CDR3s were moderately but significantly shorter in every one of the four CD4+ subsets.

Every bit of the isolated RNA underwent reverse transcription, so sequencing read expressed TCRB transcripts. The data were produced by immunoSEQ multiplex PCR, yet TCRdb's version contains in-frame clones alone and is incomplete. The sample records around 600,000 clones, around 12% being singletons. This CDR3 has 13 residues. The germline V gene has CDR1 SGHAT and CDR2 FQNNGV. V dropped 5 bases and J dropped 4 bases, with 10 bases sitting between them. This clone was counted a few times. The antigen is undetermined. This clonotype originated in a man in his thirties or forties with type 1 diabetes. The chain joins TRBV11-2 to TRBJ2-3, with D possibly being TRBD2 (6 bases). Input material: naive CD4+ T cells from blood. In DNA, the CDR3 is TGTGCCAGCAGCGGCCCGGGGGCAGATACGCAGTATTTT. This gives the protein CASSGPGADTQYF.